This TCR beta chain was retrieved from a study of Tregs in tolerant kidney transplant recipients. Study details: Related graft donors supplied nonmyeloablative bone marrow transplants, and mixed chimerism was transient. Study-level results: Few patients were studied, so findings need validation in larger groups. Expanding Tregs on activated donor B cells appeared to best identify donor-specific TCRbeta clones.

The V and J ends lost 5 bases and 7 bases respectively, with 17 bases between them. Germline V gene data show CDR1 as SGHTA and CDR2 as FQGNSA. The CDR3 spans 14 residues. A note on this clone: Its matching antigen is unknown.

This table comes from immunoSEQ multiplex PCR, and its TCRdb copy is limited to in-frame clones, with some not included. Among roughly 80,000 clones listed, nearly 98% were seen once. Unstimulated Tregs (CD4+CD25+CD127-) and CD4+CD25- non-Tregs were sorted from PBMCs. The receptor was isolated from a human donor who received a combined kidney and bone marrow transplant. The chain couples TRBV7-2 to TRBJ1-2; D gene ambiguous. Sequences were derived from CD4+ T cells from blood, sampled before the transplant. The CDR3 spells CASSPRRRGGGYTF. The CDR3 region has the DNA TGTGCCAGCAGCCCCCGGCGGCGAGGAGGTGGCTACACCTTC.